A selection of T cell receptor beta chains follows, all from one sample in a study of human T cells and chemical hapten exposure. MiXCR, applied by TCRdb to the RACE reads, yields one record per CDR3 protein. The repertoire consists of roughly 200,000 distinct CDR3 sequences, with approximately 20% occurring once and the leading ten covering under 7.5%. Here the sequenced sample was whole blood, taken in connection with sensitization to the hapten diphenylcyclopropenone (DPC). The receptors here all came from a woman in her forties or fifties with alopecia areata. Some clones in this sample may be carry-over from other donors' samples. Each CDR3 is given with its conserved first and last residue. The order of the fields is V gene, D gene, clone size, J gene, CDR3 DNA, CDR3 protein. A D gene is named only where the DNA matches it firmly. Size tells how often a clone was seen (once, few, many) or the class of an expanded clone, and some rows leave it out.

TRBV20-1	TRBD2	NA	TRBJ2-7	TGCAGTGCTGGACTAGCGGGATCTTCCGAGCAGTACTTC	CSAGLAGSSEQYF
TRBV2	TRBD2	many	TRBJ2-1	TGTGCCAGCAGTTTTCCGTCTAGCGGGAGTGACAATGAGCAGTTCTTC	CASSFPSSGSDNEQFF
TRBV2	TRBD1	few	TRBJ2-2	TGTGCCAGCAGGGAGACAGGGTTCGGGGAGCTGTTTTTT	CASRETGFGELFF
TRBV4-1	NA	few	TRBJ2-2	TGCGCCAGCAGCCAAGAGCCCGTGGCAGGGGCAGCCGGGGAGCTGTTTTTT	CASSQEPVAGAAGELFF
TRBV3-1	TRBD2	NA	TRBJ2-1	TGTGCCAGCAGCCAGGGACTAGCGGGAGGGCACAATGAGCAGTTCTTC	CASSQGLAGGHNEQFF
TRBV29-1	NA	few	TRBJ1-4	TGCAGCGTTGGTTCGCAGGCTAATGAAAAACTGTTTTTT	CSVGSQANEKLFF
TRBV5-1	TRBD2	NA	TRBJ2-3	TGCGCCAGCAGCTCCAGCGGGGACACAGATACGCAGTATTTT	CASSSSGDTDTQYF
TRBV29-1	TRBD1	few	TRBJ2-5	TGCAGCGTTCCCGGACAGGGTCTCTGGCAAGAGACCCAGTACTTC	CSVPGQGLWQETQYF
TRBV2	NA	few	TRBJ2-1	TGTGCCAGCAGTGGAGGGTCAAAGGAAACTAGGCCTGAGCAGTTCTTC	CASSGGSKETRPEQFF
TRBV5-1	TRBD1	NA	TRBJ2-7	TGCGCCAGCAGCTTGACTCAGCTTCAACAGGGGAGAGAGCAGTACTTC	CASSLTQLQQGREQYF
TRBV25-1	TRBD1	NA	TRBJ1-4	TGTGCCAGCAGGGCCCCCTCCGGGACAGGCGTTAATGAAAAACTGTTTTTT	CASRAPSGTGVNEKLFF
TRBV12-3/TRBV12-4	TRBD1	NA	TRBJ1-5	TGTGCCAGCACCGAAGGACAGGGGAGCAATCAGCCCCAGCATTTT	CASTEGQGSNQPQHF
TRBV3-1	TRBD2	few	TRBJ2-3	TGTGCCAGCAGCCAAGTTACTAGCGGGAGGGGGGATACGCAGTATTTT	CASSQVTSGRGDTQYF
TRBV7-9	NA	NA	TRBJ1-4	TGTGCCAGCAGCCCAGGAGGCAATGAAAAACTGTTTTTT	CASSPGGNEKLFF
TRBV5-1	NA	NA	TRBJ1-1	TGCGCCAGCAGCTCGGACGGGGGGGATGTCACTGAAGCTTTCTTT	CASSSDGGDVTEAFF
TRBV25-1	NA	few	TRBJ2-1	TGTGCCAGCAGTGGCCAACTAGGCCTATCCTACAATGAGCAGTTCTTC	CASSGQLGLSYNEQFF
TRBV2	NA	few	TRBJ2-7	TGTGCCAGCAGTGGGACGGGCGAGCAGTACTTC	CASSGTGEQYF
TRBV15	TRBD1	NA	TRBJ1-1	TGTGCCACCAGCAGACCGACAGGGGCGGCCACTGAAGCTTTCTTT	CATSRPTGAATEAFF
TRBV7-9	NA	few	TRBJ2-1	TGTGCCAGCAGCGAGGGGTCGGGAGAAGTTAATGAGCAGTTCTTC	CASSEGSGEVNEQFF
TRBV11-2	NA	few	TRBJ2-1	TGTGCCAGCAGCTTAATTAGGGCGGGGAAAGAGCAGTTCTTC	CASSLIRAGKEQFF
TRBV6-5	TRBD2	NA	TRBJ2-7	TGTGCCAGCAGGTTAACGCCGGGACTAGCGGGTCACTACGAGCAGTACTTC	CASRLTPGLAGHYEQYF
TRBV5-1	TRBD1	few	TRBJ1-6	TGCGCCAGCAGCTTGGCCTCAGGACAGGGGGCGAAGTCACCCCTCCACTTT	CASSLASGQGAKSPLHF
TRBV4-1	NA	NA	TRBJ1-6	TGCGCCAGCAGCCCCATCAGGGATTTGAGGTATAATTCACCCCTCCACTTT	CASSPIRDLRYNSPLHF
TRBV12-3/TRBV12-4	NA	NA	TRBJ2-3	TGTGCCAGCAGTTCAAACGCCCGGACAGATACGCAGTATTTT	CASSSNARTDTQYF
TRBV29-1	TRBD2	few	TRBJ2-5	TGCAGCGCCCGACCGGGACTAGCGCAACGAGAGACCCAGTACTTC	CSARPGLAQRETQYF
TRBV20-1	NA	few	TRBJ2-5	TGCAGTGCTAGAGCGGGAGTCCCCGTAGTAGAGACCCAGTACTTC	CSARAGVPVVETQYF
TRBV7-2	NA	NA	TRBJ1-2	TGTGCCAGCAGCCTCGACACCAATGGCTACACCTTC	CASSLDTNGYTF
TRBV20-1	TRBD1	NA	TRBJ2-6	TGCAGTGCAAGAGGACAGGATGGCCCGCTTGGGGCCAACGTCCTGACTTTC	CSARGQDGPLGANVLTF
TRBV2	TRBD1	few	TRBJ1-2	TGTGCCAGCCCCGGGACAGGGGGATCTCGGAACTATGGCTACACCTTC	CASPGTGGSRNYGYTF
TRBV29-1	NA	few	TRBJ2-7	TGCAGCGCGGCCCTGGCTTCTGGAGAGCAGTACTTC	CSAALASGEQYF
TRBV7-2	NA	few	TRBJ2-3	TGTGCCAGAGCAGAGGGCAGGATCACAGATACGCAGTATTTT	CARAEGRITDTQYF
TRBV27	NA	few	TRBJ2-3	TGTGCCAGCAGTCCTAAGTTTTCTCTTACCCGGGGCACAGATACGCAGTATTTT	CASSPKFSLTRGTDTQYF
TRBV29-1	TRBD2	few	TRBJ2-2	TGCAGCGGGCGGGAGGCCTACACCGGGGAGCTGTTTTTT	CSGREAYTGELFF
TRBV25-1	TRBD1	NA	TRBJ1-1	TGTGCCAGCAGTGAACAGGGGGCCAGGGTTGGGAGGGCTTTCTTT	CASSEQGARVGRAFF
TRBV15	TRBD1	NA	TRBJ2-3	TGTGCCACCAGCAGAGGGCAGGGGGCAACAGATACGCAGTATTTT	CATSRGQGATDTQYF
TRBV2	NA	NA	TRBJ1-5	TGTGCCAGCAGTGAATGGCAGGGCATAAATCAGCCCCAGCATTTT	CASSEWQGINQPQHF
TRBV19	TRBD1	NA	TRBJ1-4	TGTGCCAGTACGACAGGGAATAATGAAAAACTGTTTTTT	CASTTGNNEKLFF
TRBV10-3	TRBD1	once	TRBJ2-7	TGTGCCATTAGACAGGGGATGAACTCCTACGAGCAGTACTTC	CAIRQGMNSYEQYF
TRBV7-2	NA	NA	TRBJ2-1	TGTGCCAGCGGAACTCGTAGTCGGAATGAGCAGTTCTTC	CASGTRSRNEQFF
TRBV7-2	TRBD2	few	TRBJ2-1	TGTGCCAGCAGCTTATCCCGGACTAGCGGGAGTGGTGAGCAGTTCTTC	CASSLSRTSGSGEQFF
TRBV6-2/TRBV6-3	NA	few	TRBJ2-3	TGTGCCAGCAGTCGCACTCTGTCCAAGGATACGCAGTATTTT	CASSRTLSKDTQYF
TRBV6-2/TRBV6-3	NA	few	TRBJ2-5	TGTGCCAGCGGAGAAATAGGAGAGACCCAGTACTTC	CASGEIGETQYF
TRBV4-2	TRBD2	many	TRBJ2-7	TGTGCCAGCAGCCAAGATACCACGGGGGGGGGCGATGGATACGAGCAGTACTTC	CASSQDTTGGGDGYEQYF
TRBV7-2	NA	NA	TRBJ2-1	TGTGCCAGCAGCTCTGCCTTTGGGAATGAGCAGTTCTTC	CASSSAFGNEQFF
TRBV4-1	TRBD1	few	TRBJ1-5	TGCGCCAGCAGCCAAGATTGGGACAGGGCGGACTATAGCAATCAGCCCCAGCATTTT	CASSQDWDRADYSNQPQHF
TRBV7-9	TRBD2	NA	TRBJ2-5	TGTGCCAGCACCCCTAGCGGACAAGAGACCCAGTACTTC	CASTPSGQETQYF
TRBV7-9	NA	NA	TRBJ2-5	TGTGCCAGCAGCTTAACACGCAATTCTGCGCGAGAGACCCAGTACTTC	CASSLTRNSARETQYF
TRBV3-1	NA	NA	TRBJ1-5	TGTGCCAGCGGACACAGGGAGCGCAATCAGCCCCAGCATTTT	CASGHRERNQPQHF
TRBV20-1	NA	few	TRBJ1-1	TGCAGTGCTAGAGATATCCGACAGCTAGCAAAGGCTGAAGCTTTCTTT	CSARDIRQLAKAEAFF
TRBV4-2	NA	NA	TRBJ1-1	TGTGCCAGCAGCCAGATGGTAGCGACGGGGAACACTGAAGCTTTCTTT	CASSQMVATGNTEAFF